A few counts support the clone carrying this TCR beta chain. The data stem from a study of blood T cell repertoires in COVID-19. Background on the study: Samples of COVID-19 (acute and convalescent) were obtained from the United States, Italy and Spain. Sample material is recorded as cDNA or gDNA derived from T cells, B-cell-depleted T cells, or PBMCs.

Here immunoSEQ multiplex PCR was the method, and the copy in TCRdb shows in-frame clones only, minus some. The table records tens of thousands of clones, 73% of them present only once. V gave up 5 bases and J gave up 6 bases, with 14 bases separating them. The CDR3 sequence is 13 residues long. Germline loops: CDR1 MNHEY, CDR2 SVGEGT. The sample was peripheral blood. This receptor was taken from an older man with acute or convalescent COVID-19. The rearrangement uses TRBV6-2 or TRBV6-3 and TRBJ2-7; perhaps TRBD1 as D (6 bases). CDR3 residues: CASSGQFWGEQYF. The CDR3 coding sequence is TGTGCCAGCAGTGGACAGTTCTGGGGCGAGCAGTACTTC.